This T cell receptor (beta chain) was sequenced in a study of blood T cells in healthy people across ages. In the case of this clonotype: Possible read error: a much larger clone is one base away.

Through a sample-barcoded 5' primer and a J-beta primer mix, a second PCR was run for about 6 to 12 cycles. TCRdb reanalysed the 5' RACE reads using MiXCR and keeps one entry per CDR3 protein. The table lists 1.5 million to 2 million distinct CDR3 sequences, about 30% of them singletons, with roughly 8.2% in the top ten. This CDR3 contains 13 residues. Germline V lookup: CDR1 SQVTM, CDR2 ANQGSEA. The sample comprised blood. The J gene is TRBJ1-4, the V gene TRBV29-1; D uncertain. The origin of this receptor is a woman aged 25-40 years in good health. CDR3 coding DNA: TGCAGCGTTCGGCAGGCAACTAATGAAAAACGGTTTTTT. It yields the protein CSVRQATNEKRFF. The entire variable domain, with the rest obtained from reference TRBV29-1 and TRBJ1-4, is as follows: SAVISQKPSRDICQRGTSLTIQCQVDSQVTMMFWYRQQPGQSLTLIATANQGSEATYESGFVIDKFPISRPNLTFSTLTVSNMSPEDSSIYLCSVRQATNEKRFFGSGTQLSVL.